The 30 T cell receptor beta chains reported below all come from one sample, sequenced in a study of cytomegalovirus exposure and HLA in healthy donors. This PCR relied on a set of 60 Vbeta primers and 13 Jbeta primers. Method: immunoSEQ multiplex PCR; TCRdb's copy keeps in-frame clones and lacks some. The data hold about 180,000 clones, with under 90% observed a single time. The sequenced material came from PBMCs. The receptors stem from a man younger than 35 in good health and CMV-seronegative.

This clone was seen more than once but under ten times. The rearrangement uses TRBV4-1 and TRBJ1-5; D call uncertain. The V end lost 1 base, the J end lost 6 bases, and 13 bases lay between the germline ends. Germline V CDR1 and CDR2: MGHRA, YSYEKL. The length of the CDR3 is 15 residues. CDR3 in amino acids: CASSQARFAGQPQHF. Written as DNA, the CDR3 is TGCGCCAGCAGCCAAGCTAGGTTCGCGGGTCAGCCCCAGCATTTT.

The chain employs TRBV4-1 and TRBJ2-3; no definite D call. V lost 1 base and J lost 0, with 8 bases in between. The germline CDR1 and CDR2 sequences are MGHRA and YSYEKL. The CDR3 sequence is 15 residues long. The CDR3 spells CASSQARISTDTQYF. The CDR3 region has the DNA TGCGCCAGCAGCCAAGCCAGGATTAGCACAGATACGCAGTATTTT.

This clone came up a few times. The chain joins TRBV10-3 to TRBJ2-7; 7 bases fit TRBD2. Germline V gene data show CDR1 as ENHRY and CDR2 as SYGVKD. This CDR3 spans 14 amino acids. V was pared by 3 bases and J by 4 bases, with 6 bases of the junction left unmatched. CDR3 region: CAISDRQGGYEQYF. CDR3 sequence (DNA): TGTGCCATCAGTGATCGGCAGGGAGGGTACGAGCAGTACTTC.

V is TRBV7-8 and J is TRBJ2-1; 9 bases line up with TRBD2. The CDR3 extends over 16 amino acids. Germline CDR1 is SGHVS and CDR2 is FQNEAQ. Unmatched junction bases numbered 9, after V lost 1 base and J lost 8 bases. The CDR3 bases are TGTGCCAGCAGCTTAGACCTAGCGGGAACCTGGGATGAGCAGTTCTTC. Protein sequence: CASSLDLAGTWDEQFF.

The gene calls are TRBV28 and TRBJ1-1; possible D gene TRBD1, 6 bases. This CDR3 contains 16 residues. Germline V gives CDR1 MDHEN, CDR2 SYDVKM. The V end was cut by 3 bases, the J end by 5 bases, with 19 bases between. CDR3 protein: CASSLYQGRSDTEAFF. The CDR3 DNA reads TGTGCCAGCAGTTTGTACCAGGGGCGGTCGGATACTGAAGCTTTCTTT.

The CDR3 loop reads CASESGQGTDTQYF. CDR3 DNA: TGTGCCAGCGAATCCGGACAGGGCACAGATACGCAGTATTTT. The J gene is TRBJ2-3, the V gene TRBV6-1; TRBD1 agrees at 7 bases. Trimming cost V 8 bases and J 1 base; bases outside gene matches: 6. This CDR3 is built from 14 residues. Germline V gene sequence: CDR1 MNHNS, CDR2 SASEGT.

This chain connects TRBV7-9 to TRBJ1-5; perhaps TRBD1 as D (6 bases). From germline, CDR1 is SEHNR and CDR2 FQNEAQ (reference sequence). This CDR3 contains 14 residues. V lost 5 bases and J 3 bases, leaving 11 bases between the germline ends. DNA for the CDR3: TGTGCCAGCAGCCAGGACAGTAACAATCAGCCCCAGCATTTT. It is translated as CASSQDSNNQPQHF.

With respect to this clone: Other nucleotide sequences from this sample produce the same CDR3. The chain recombines TRBV27 with TRBJ2-7; the D is unclear. The V gene lost 2 bases and the J gene lost 1 base, with 6 bases spanning the gap. CDR1 and CDR2 from the germline V gene are MNHEY and SMNVEV (reference sequence). The CDR3 length is 13 residues. For the CDR3, the DNA is TGTGCCAGCAGTTTAGCAGGATCCTACGAGCAGTACTTC. Encoded protein: CASSLAGSYEQYF.

This chain joins TRBV7-9 and TRBJ1-1, with 7 bases matching TRBD1. CDR3 length: 14 residues. Losses at the gene ends were 1 base for V and 1 base for J; bases not matched to a gene: 0. Germline lookup yields CDR1 SEHNR and CDR2 FQNEAQ (reference sequence). The DNA of the CDR3 is TGTGCCAGCAGCTTAGGACAGGGGAACACTGAAGCTTTCTTT. This codes for CASSLGQGNTEAFF.

The chain links TRBV18 to TRBJ2-3; D uncertain. The CDR3 has 13 residues. CDR1 is KGHSH and CDR2 is LQKENI in the germline V gene. Trimming stripped 5 bases from V and 0 bases from J, with 6 bases between. CDR3 residues: CASSDGSTDTQYF. The CDR3, as DNA: TGTGCCAGCTCAGACGGGAGCACAGATACGCAGTATTTT.

V is TRBV28 and J is TRBJ2-7; 9 bases map to TRBD1. From germline, CDR1 is MDHEN and CDR2 SYDVKM. The length of the CDR3 is 15 residues. V shed 2 bases, J shed 4 bases, and the junction held 6 bases outside the gene matches. The CDR3 DNA follows: TGTGCCAGCAGTTTAGCGGGACAGGGAGTTTACGAGCAGTACTTC. Encoded protein: CASSLAGQGVYEQYF.

The chain couples TRBV28 to TRBJ1-1; unclear D gene. This CDR3 contains 14 residues. Germline V CDR1 and CDR2: MDHEN, SYDVKM. With 2 bases removed from V and 5 bases from J, the gap between germline ends came to 12 bases. CDR3 amino acids: CASSLAGWETEAFF. In DNA form, the CDR3 reads TGTGCCAGCAGTTTAGCAGGATGGGAGACTGAAGCTTTCTTT. The full variable domain, with the rest looked up from reference TRBV28 and TRBJ1-1, is DVKVTQSSRYLVKRTGEKVFLECVQDMDHENMFWYRQDPGLGLRLIYFSYDVKMKEKGDIPEGYSVSREKKERFSLILESASTNQTSMYLCASSLAGWETEAFFGQGTRLTVV.

CDR3 in DNA: TGTGCCAGCAGTACAGAAAACGAGCAGTACTTC. Its translation is CASSTENEQYF. The V call is TRBV27, the J call TRBJ2-7, with D hard to call. The CDR3 contains 11 residues. V was pared by 5 bases and J by 5 bases, with 7 bases between. Germline V gene data show CDR1 as MNHEY and CDR2 as SMNVEV (reference sequence).

This chain connects TRBV6-5 to TRBJ2-5; 9 bases align to TRBD2. Losses at the gene ends were 5 bases for V and 3 bases for J; bases not matched to a gene: 7. The CDR3 loop spans 15 amino acids. Germline assignment: CDR1 MNHEY and CDR2 SVGAGI. The CDR3 loop is CASSGLAGVKETQYF. CDR3 DNA sequence: TGTGCCAGCAGTGGCTTAGCGGGGGTCAAAGAGACCCAGTACTTC.

This chain joins TRBV19 and TRBJ1-2; tentatively, D is TRBD1 (6 bases). CDR1 and CDR2 from the germline V gene are LNHDA and SQIVND (reference sequence). Deletions cut 0 bases from V and 2 bases from J, with 10 bases between. The CDR3 consists of 15 residues. The CDR3 loop reads CASSIDHRENYGYTF. The CDR3 bases are TGTGCCAGTAGTATAGACCACAGGGAAAACTATGGCTACACCTTC.

DNA for the CDR3: TGTGCCAGCAGCTCCCCAGGACAGTATAATGAAAAACTGTTTTTT. Translating gives CASSSPGQYNEKLFF. J is TRBJ1-4 and V is TRBV7-6; the D gene is possibly TRBD1 (6 bases). Germline V gives CDR1 SGHVS, CDR2 FNYEAQ. The CDR3 totals 15 residues. Trimming left V 4 bases short and J 4 bases short, with 13 bases between. Filled out from reference TRBV7-6 and TRBJ1-4, the complete variable domain reads GAGVSQSPRYKVTKRGQDVALRCDPISGHVSLYWYRQALGQGPEFLTYFNYEAQQDKSGLPNDRFSAERPEGSISTLTIQRTEQRDSAMYRCASSSPGQYNEKLFFGSGTQLSVL.

This clone has just a few counts. This chain connects TRBV19 to TRBJ1-1; D is ambiguous. This CDR3 is 12 amino acids long. Trimming removed 4 bases at V and 10 bases at J, with 13 bases between. Germline V lookup: CDR1 LNHDA, CDR2 SQIVND (reference sequence). The CDR3 reads CASSTIIEGAFF. CDR3 coding DNA: TGTGCCAGTAGTACGATTATCGAGGGAGCTTTCTTT.

This clone was observed a few times. This chain uses TRBV19 with TRBJ1-2; D is possibly TRBD1 (6 bases). Trimming cost V 6 bases and J 4 bases, with 15 bases left between them. This CDR3 contains 14 residues. Per germline, CDR1 LNHDA and CDR2 SQIVND (reference sequence). Written as DNA, the CDR3 is TGTGCCAGTAGCTACAGGGCCAACAGCTATGGCTACACCTTC. Residues: CASSYRANSYGYTF. Variable domain in full (rest from reference TRBV19 and TRBJ1-2): DGGITQSPKYLFRKEGQNVTLSCEQNLNHDAMYWYRQDPGQGLRLIYYSQIVNDFQKGDIAEGYSVSREKKESFPLTVTSAQKNPTAFYLCASSYRANSYGYTFGSGTRLTVV.

The V and J genes are TRBV7-2 and TRBJ1-1; D gene unclear. Trimming removed 1 base from V and 5 bases from J, with 11 bases in between. Germline lookup yields CDR1 SGHTA and CDR2 FQGNSA. The length of the CDR3 is 14 residues. This CDR3 is CASSLEFSRTEAFF. Written as DNA, the CDR3 is TGTGCCAGCAGCTTAGAGTTTTCGCGGACTGAAGCTTTCTTT.

V usage is TRBV19 and J usage is TRBJ2-5; a weak D match, TRBD1 (5 bases). The germline V gene encodes CDR1 LNHDA and CDR2 SQIVND (reference sequence). Trimming cost V 3 bases and J 4 bases, with 18 bases left between them. The CDR3 runs 16 residues. CDR3 in amino acids: CASSIEPGRPRETQYF. In nucleotides, the CDR3 is TGTGCCAGTAGTATCGAACCAGGGCGTCCAAGAGAGACCCAGTACTTC.

This clone was detected only a few times. The rearrangement joins TRBV6-7 to TRBJ1-1; 7 bases match TRBD1. TRBV6-7 is filed as an ORF, its function uncertain. J lost 2 bases, V lost 2 bases, and 5 bases had no gene match. CDR3 length equals 15 residues. The DNA for the CDR3 is TGTGCCAGCAGTTACACAGGGGAACTAAACACTGAAGCTTTCTTT. This gives the protein CASSYTGELNTEAFF.

The gene calls are TRBV10-3 and TRBJ2-2, with 12 bases aligning to TRBD2. Germline V gene sequence: CDR1 ENHRY, CDR2 SYGVKD. V lost 4 bases and J lost 6; bases outside the gene matches: 6. The CDR3 consists of 16 residues. The CDR3 region is CAISGPSGGAPGELFF. CDR3 DNA: TGTGCCATCAGTGGTCCTAGCGGGGGGGCCCCCGGGGAGCTGTTTTTT.

This clone was counted a single time. This chain links TRBV19 with TRBJ2-5, with 9 bases fitting TRBD1. The V and J ends lost 3 bases and 2 bases, in that order; junction bases with no gene match: 7. Germline V gives CDR1 LNHDA, CDR2 SQIVND (reference sequence). The CDR3 spans 16 residues. As DNA, the CDR3 is TGTGCCAGTAGTATTGGGGACAGGGTACCACAAGAGACCCAGTACTTC. The encoded protein is CASSIGDRVPQETQYF.

To note about this clone: This sample includes further DNA sequences coding for the same CDR3. This sequence joins TRBV5-1 and TRBJ2-1; 8 bases are shared with TRBD1. Per the germline V gene, CDR1 is SGHRS and CDR2 is YFSETQ. The CDR3 totals 12 residues. V lost 4 bases, J lost 9 bases, and 3 bases stayed unmatched. The CDR3 region has the DNA TGCGCCAGCAGCCTAGGGACAGGTGAGCAGTTCTTC. Its protein product is CASSLGTGEQFF.

The chain uses TRBV27 and TRBJ1-6; unclear D gene. V dropped 5 bases and J dropped 8 bases, with 16 bases sitting between them. Per the germline V gene, CDR1 is MNHEY and CDR2 is SMNVEV (reference sequence). The CDR3 consists of 15 residues. The CDR3 protein is CASSPRSPVDSPLHF. Written as DNA, the CDR3 is TGTGCCAGCAGTCCCCGGTCTCCCGTGGATTCACCCCTCCACTTT.

V gene TRBV28 combines with J gene TRBJ2-3, with a tentative D call TRBD2 (6 bases). CDR3 length: 18 residues. CDR1 and CDR2 from the germline V gene are MDHEN and SYDVKM. The V end was cut by 7 bases, the J end by 5 bases, with 28 bases between. The CDR3 region has the DNA TGTGCCAGCATCCCTGGGGTATTCGGGGAGGATGGGAAAGATACGCAGTATTTT. Its protein product is CASIPGVFGEDGKDTQYF.

This clone occurred a few times. V gene TRBV7-9 combines with J gene TRBJ1-2; possibly TRBD1 for D (5 bases). Germline V gene lookup returns CDR1 SEHNR and CDR2 FQNEAQ (reference sequence). This CDR3 region has 15 residues. Trimming removed 1 base from V and 0 bases from J, with 9 bases in between. In DNA form, the CDR3 reads TGTGCCAGCAGCTTAGGGGAGGGGACTAACTATGGCTACACCTTC. It specifies CASSLGEGTNYGYTF.

The rearrangement joins TRBV15 to TRBJ2-2; 9 bases match TRBD1. This CDR3 contains 16 residues. The J segment lost 4 bases and the V segment lost 3 bases, leaving 6 bases of the junction unmatched. CDR1 is LNHNV and CDR2 is YYDKDF in the germline V gene (reference sequence). The CDR3 DNA sequence: TGTGCCACCAGCAGGCCCGGGACAGGGTCCACCGGGGAGCTGTTTTTT. This sequence encodes CATSRPGTGSTGELFF. The full variable domain, its missing parts supplied by reference TRBV15 and TRBJ2-2, is DAMVIQNPRYQVTQFGKPVTLSCSQTLNHNVMYWYQQKSSQAPKLLFHYYDKDFNNEADTPDNFQSRRPNTSFCFLDIRSPGLGDTAMYLCATSRPGTGSTGELFFGEGSRLTVL.

The chain joins TRBV4-2 to TRBJ2-1; 10 nucleotides line up with TRBD2. This CDR3 comprises 18 residues. The V gene's germline CDR1 is LGHNA and CDR2 YNFKEQ. V trimming: 3 bases; J trimming: 2 bases; junction bases outside the gene matches: 10. This chain's CDR3 is CASSQAGTSVLTYNEQFF. The CDR3 DNA follows: TGTGCCAGCAGCCAGGCCGGGACTAGCGTGTTGACCTACAATGAGCAGTTCTTC.

In its sample, this clone was seen a few times. The gene calls are TRBV4-2 and TRBJ1-4; a possible D gene is TRBD1 (6 bases). V shed 3 bases and J shed 8 bases, with 22 bases lying between them. This CDR3 comprises 17 residues. Germline CDR1 is LGHNA and CDR2 is YNFKEQ. The DNA of the CDR3 is TGTGCCAGCAGCCATGCCCTTGGCGGCAGGGGTGCCGAAAAACTGTTTTTT. It is translated as CASSHALGGRGAEKLFF.